The sequence of this TCR beta chain was determined in a study of T cell changes during pregnancy in multiple sclerosis. Only in-frame clones appear in the TCRdb table, and some are missing; sequencing was by immunoSEQ multiplex PCR. Among about 70,000 clones listed, 92% were seen once. The sequence was obtained from a female donor in good health, enrolled as a control in a pregnancy study. The input for sequencing was CD8+ T cells from peripheral blood mononuclear cells, taken in the third trimester of pregnancy.

CDR3 sequence (DNA): TGTGCCAGCAGTTTATCGGAGGACCCACAACCCAATGGCTACACCTTC. This translates into CASSLSEDPQPNGYTF. This sequence joins TRBV27 and TRBJ1-2; D not resolved. Deletions cut 0 bases from V and 6 bases from J, with 17 bases between. CDR1 is MNHEY, CDR2 SMNVEV, per germline (reference sequence). CDR3 length: 16 amino acids.